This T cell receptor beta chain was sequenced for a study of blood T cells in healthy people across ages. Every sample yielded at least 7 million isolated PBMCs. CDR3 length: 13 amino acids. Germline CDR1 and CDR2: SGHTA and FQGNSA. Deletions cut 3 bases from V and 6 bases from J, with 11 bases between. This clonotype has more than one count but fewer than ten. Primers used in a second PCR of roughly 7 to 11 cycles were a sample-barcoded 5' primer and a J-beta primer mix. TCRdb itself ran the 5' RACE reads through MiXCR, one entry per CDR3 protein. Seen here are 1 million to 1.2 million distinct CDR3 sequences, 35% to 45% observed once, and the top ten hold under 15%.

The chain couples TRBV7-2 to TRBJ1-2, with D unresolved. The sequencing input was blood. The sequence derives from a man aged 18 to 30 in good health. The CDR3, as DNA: TGTGCCAGCAGCTTTGAGGAAATACATGGCTACACCTTC. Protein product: CASSFEEIHGYTF.